Only one count was recorded for the clone carrying this T cell receptor beta chain. What it recognizes is unknown. PCR primers comprised 60 Vbeta and 13 Jbeta primers. Produced via immunoSEQ multiplex PCR; TCRdb's table is partial and in-frame only. The repertoire holds about 50,000 clones, roughly four fifths seen once, with 1.5% to 2% in the top ten. J was trimmed by 3 bases and V by 2 bases; bases with no gene match: 4. The CDR3 spans 15 residues. Per germline, CDR1 SGDLS and CDR2 YYNGEE. The data were taken from a study of cytomegalovirus exposure and HLA in healthy donors. General study findings and limits: Data from an earlier analysis indicated that most TCR beta V segments were productive either about 90% or about 30% of the time. A later analysis reportedly found fewer N-insertions in an Asian-associated ancestry cluster than the approximately 700-donor mean.

The V and J genes are TRBV9 and TRBJ2-1, with 8 positions matching TRBD2. This receptor was obtained from a man younger than 45 in good health and CMV-seronegative. Sequenced input: PBMCs. The CDR3 sequence: CASSVTSVYYNEQFF. DNA of the CDR3: TGTGCCAGCAGCGTGACTAGCGTCTACTACAATGAGCAGTTCTTC. Based on the CDR3 plus reference TRBV9 and TRBJ2-1, the full variable domain is DSGVTQTPKHLITATGQRVTLRCSPRSGDLSVYWYQQSLDQGLQFLIQYYNGEERAKGNILERFSAQQFPDLHSELNLSSLELGDSALYFCASSVTSVYYNEQFFGPGTRLTVL.